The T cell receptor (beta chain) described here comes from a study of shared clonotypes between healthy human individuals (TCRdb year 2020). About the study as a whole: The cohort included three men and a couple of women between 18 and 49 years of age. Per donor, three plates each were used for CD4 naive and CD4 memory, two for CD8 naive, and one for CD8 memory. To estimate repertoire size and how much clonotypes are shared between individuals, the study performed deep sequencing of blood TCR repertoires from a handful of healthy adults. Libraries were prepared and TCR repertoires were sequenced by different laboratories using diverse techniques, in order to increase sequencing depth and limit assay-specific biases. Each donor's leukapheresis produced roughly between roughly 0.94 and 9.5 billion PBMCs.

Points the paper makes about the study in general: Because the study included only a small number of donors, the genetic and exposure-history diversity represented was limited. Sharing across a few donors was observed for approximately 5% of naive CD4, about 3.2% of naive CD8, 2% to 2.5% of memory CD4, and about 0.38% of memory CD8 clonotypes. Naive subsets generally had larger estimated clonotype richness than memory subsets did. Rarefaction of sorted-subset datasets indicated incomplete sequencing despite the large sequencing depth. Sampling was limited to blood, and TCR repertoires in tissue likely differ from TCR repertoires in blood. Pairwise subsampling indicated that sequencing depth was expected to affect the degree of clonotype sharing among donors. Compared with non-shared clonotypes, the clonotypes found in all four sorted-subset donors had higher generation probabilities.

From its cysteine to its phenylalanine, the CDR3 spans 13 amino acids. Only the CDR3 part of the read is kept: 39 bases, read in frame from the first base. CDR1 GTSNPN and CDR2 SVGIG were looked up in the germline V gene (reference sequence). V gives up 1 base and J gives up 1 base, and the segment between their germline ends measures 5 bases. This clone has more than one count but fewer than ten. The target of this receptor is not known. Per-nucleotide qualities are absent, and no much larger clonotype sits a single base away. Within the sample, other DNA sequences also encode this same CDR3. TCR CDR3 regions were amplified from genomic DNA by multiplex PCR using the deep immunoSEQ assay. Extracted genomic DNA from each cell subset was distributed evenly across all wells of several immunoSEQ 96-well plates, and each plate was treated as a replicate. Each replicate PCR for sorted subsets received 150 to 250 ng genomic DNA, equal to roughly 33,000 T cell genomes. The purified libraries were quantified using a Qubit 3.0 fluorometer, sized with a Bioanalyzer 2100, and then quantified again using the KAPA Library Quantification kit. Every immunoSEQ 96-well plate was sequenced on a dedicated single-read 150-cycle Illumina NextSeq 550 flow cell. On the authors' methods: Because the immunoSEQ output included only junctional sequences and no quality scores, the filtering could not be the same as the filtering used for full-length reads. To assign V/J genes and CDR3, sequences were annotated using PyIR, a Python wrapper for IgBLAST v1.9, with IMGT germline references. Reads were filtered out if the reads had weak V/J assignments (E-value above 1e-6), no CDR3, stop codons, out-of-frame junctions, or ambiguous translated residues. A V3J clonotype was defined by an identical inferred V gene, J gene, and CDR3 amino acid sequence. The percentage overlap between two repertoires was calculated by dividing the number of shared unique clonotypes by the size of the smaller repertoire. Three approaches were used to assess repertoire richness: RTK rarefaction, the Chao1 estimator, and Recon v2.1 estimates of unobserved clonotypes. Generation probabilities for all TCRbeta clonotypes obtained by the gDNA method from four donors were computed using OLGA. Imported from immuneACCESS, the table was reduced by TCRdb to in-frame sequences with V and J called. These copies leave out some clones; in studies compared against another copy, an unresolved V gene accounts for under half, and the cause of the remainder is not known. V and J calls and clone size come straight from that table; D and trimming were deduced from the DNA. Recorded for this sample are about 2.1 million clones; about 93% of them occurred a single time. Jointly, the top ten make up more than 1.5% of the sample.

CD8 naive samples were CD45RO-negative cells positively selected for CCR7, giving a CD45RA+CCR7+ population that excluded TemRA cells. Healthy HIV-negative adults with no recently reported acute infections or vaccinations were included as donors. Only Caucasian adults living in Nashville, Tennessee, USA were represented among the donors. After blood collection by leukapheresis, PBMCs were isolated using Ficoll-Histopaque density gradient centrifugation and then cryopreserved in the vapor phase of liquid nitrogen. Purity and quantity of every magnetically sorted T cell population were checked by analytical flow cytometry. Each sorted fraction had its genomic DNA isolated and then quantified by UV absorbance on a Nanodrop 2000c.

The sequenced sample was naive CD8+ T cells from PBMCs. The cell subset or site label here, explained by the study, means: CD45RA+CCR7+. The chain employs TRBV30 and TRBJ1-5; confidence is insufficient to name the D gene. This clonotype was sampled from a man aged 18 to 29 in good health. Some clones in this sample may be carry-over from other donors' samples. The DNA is TGTGCCTGGAGTGAAGAAAGCAATCAGCCCCAGCATTTT. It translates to CAWSEESNQPQHF.